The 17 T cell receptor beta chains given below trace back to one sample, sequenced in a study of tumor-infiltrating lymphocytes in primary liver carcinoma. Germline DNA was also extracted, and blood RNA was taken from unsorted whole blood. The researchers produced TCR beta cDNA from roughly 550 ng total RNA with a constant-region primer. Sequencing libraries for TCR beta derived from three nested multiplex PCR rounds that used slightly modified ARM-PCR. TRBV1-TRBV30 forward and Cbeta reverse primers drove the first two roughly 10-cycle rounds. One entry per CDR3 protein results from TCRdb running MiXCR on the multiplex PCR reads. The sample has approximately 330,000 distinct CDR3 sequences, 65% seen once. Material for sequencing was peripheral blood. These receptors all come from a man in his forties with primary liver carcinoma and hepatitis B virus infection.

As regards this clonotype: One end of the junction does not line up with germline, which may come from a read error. The CDR3 loop reads CASSETVSSYNQQFF. CDR3 in DNA: TGCGCCAGCAGCGAGACCGTGAGCTCCTACAATCAGCAGTTCTTC. V is TRBV5-1 and J is TRBJ2-1; D uncertain. The CDR3 extends over 15 amino acids. Per germline, CDR1 SGHRS and CDR2 YFSETQ.

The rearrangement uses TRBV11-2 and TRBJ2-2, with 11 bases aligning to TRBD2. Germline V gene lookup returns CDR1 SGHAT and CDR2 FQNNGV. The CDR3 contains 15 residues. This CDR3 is CVSSTGLAATGELFF. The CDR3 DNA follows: TGTGTCAGTAGCACGGGACTAGCGGCCACCGGGGAGCTGTTTTTT.

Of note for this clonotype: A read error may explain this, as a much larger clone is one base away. The CDR3: CASSLRTASTDMQYF. CDR3 coding DNA: TGTGCCAGCAGTCTAAGGACAGCTAGCACAGATATGCAGTATTTT. The chain employs TRBV12-3 or TRBV12-4 and TRBJ2-3, with a tentative D call TRBD1 (6 bases). The CDR3 has 15 residues.

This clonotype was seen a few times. The CDR3 DNA reads as TGTGCCATCAGTGCCAACCGGGACACGGCCAAAAACATTCAGTACTTC. Translating it yields CAISANRDTAKNIQYF. The V and J genes are TRBV10-3 and TRBJ2-4, with D possibly being TRBD1 (6 bases). From germline, CDR1 is ENHRY and CDR2 SYGVKD. Trimming left V 4 bases short and J 1 base short, with 14 bases between. The CDR3 is 16 residues long.

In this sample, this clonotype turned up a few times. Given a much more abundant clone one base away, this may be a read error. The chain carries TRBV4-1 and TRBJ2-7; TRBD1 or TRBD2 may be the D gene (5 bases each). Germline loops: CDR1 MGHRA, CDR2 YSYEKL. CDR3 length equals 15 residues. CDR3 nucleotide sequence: TGCGCCAACAGCCAAGCGGCCAGGGTCGACTTCGAGCAGTACTTC. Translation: CANSQAARVDFEQYF.

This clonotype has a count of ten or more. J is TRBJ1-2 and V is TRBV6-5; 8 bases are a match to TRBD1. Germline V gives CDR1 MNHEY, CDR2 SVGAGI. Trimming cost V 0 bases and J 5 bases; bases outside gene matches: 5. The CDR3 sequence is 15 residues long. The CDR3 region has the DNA TGTGCCAGCAGTTACTCGGGGACAGGAGGTTATGGCTACACCTTC. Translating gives CASSYSGTGGYGYTF.

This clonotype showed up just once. Here the CDR3 DNA reads TGTGCCATCAGCGACAGACAGATATATGGCTACACCTTC. Translation gives CAISDRQIYGYTF. The chain uses TRBV10-3 and TRBJ1-2, with D perhaps matching TRBD1 (5 bases). Germline lookup yields CDR1 ENHRY and CDR2 SYGVKD. Trimming stripped 6 bases from V and 5 bases from J, with 13 bases between. The CDR3 is made up of 13 amino acids.

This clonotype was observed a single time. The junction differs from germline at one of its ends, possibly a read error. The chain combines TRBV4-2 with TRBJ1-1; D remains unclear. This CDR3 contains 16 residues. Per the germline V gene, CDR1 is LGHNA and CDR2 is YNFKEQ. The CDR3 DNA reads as TGTGCCAGCAGCCAAGATCCTGCAGGAGAGAACATTGAAGCTTTCTTT. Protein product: CASSQDPAGENIEAFF.

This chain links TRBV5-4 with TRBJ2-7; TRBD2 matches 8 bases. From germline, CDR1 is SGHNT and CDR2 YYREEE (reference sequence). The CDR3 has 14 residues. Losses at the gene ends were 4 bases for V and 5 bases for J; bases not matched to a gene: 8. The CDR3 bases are TGTGCCAGCAGCGCTATTAGCGGGACTCACGAGCAGTACTTC. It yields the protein CASSAISGTHEQYF.

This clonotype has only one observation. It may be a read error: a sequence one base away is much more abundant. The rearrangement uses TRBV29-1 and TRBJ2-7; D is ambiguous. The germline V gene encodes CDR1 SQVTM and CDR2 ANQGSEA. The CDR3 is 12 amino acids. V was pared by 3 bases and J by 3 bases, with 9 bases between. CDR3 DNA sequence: TGCAGCGTTGAGGAACCTGGCTACGAGCAGTACTTC. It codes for CSVEEPGYEQYF.

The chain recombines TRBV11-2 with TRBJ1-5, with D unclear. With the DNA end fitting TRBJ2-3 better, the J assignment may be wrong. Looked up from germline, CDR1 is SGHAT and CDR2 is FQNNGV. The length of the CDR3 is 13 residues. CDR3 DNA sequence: TGTGCCAGCAGCGTACAAGGTGATCAGCCCCAGTATTTT. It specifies CASSVQGDQPQYF.

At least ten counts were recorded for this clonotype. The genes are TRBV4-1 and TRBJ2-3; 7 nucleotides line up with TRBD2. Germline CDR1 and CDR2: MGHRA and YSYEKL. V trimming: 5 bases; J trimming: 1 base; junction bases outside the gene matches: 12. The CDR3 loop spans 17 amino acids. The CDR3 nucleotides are TGCGCCAGCAGCTTTACTACTAGCGCTAAAGGCACAGATACGCAGTATTTT. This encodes CASSFTTSAKGTDTQYF.

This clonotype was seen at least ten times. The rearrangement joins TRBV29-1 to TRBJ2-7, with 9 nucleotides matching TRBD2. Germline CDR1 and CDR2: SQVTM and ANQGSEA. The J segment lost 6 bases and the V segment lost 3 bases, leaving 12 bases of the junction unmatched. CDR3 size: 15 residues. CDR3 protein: CSVDFTSGSPGEQYF. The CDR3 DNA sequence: TGCAGCGTTGATTTCACTAGCGGGTCCCCGGGCGAGCAGTACTTC.

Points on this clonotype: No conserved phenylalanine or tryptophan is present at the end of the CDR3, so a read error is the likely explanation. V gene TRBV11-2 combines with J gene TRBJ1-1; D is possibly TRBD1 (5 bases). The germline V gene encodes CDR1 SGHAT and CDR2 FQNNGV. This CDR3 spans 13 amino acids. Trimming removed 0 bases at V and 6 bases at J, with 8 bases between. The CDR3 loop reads CASSLETEAEAFI. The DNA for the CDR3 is TGTGCCAGCAGCTTAGAGACAGAGGCTGAAGCTTTCATT.

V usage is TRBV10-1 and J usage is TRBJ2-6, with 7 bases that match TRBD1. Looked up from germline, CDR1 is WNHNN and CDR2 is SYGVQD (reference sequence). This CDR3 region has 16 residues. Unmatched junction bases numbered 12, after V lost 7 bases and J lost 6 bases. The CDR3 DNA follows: TGCGCCAGCATAGGGACAGCGAAGCCTCTGGCCAACGTCCTGACTTTC. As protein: CASIGTAKPLANVLTF.

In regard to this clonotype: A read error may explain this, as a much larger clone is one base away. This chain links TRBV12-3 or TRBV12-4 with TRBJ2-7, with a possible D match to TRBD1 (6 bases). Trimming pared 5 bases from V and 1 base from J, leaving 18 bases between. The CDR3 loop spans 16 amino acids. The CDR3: CASSVGPGTPSYEQYF. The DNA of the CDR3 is TGTGCCAGCAGTGTAGGACCCGGGACACCTTCCTACGAGCAGTACTTC.

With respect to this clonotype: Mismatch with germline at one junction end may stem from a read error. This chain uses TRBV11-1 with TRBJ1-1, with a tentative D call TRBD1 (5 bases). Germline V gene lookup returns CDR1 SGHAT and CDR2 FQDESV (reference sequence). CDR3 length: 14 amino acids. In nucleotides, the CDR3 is TGTGCCACCAGCAAAAACCCAGGGCCCACTGAAGCTTTATTT. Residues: CATSKNPGPTEALF.